This is a list of T cell receptor beta chains from one sample in a study of T cell responses to AZD1222 COVID-19 vaccine. This table comes from immunoSEQ multiplex PCR, and its TCRdb copy is limited to in-frame clones, with some not included. Of 130,000 to 150,000 clones listed, 80% to 85% are singletons. Specimen: peripheral blood, collected on day 0 of MenACWY control vaccination. The receptors were gathered from an adult in good health. Both conserved end residues are part of each CDR3. The D gene is left open where the match is weak. Rows give clone size only sometimes, using once, few, many, or a class for an expanded clone.

TRBD1	NA	TRBJ2-4	TRBV2	TGTGCCAGCAGGCCGGGACAGAATGGCATTCAGTACTTC	CASRPGQNGIQYF
NA	NA	TRBJ1-2	TRBV5-6	TGTGCCAGCAGGCCCACATCCGCCTATGGCTACACCTTC	CASRPTSAYGYTF
NA	NA	TRBJ1-1	TRBV7-2	TGTGCCAGCAGAACGGAAGAAGCTTTCTTT	CASRTEEAFF
TRBD1	NA	TRBJ1-6	TRBV18	TGTGCCAGCTCACCAACAGGGGCCTCCTATAATTCACCCCTCCACTTT	CASSPTGASYNSPLHF
NA	NA	TRBJ1-5	TRBV28	TGTGCCAGCAGTTTCCGAGGGCTGAATCAGCCCCAGCATTTT	CASSFRGLNQPQHF
NA	once	TRBJ1-5	TRBV6-2/TRBV6-3	TGTGCCAGCAGTCCCAATAGGGATCAGCCCCAGCATTTT	CASSPNRDQPQHF
NA	NA	TRBJ2-5	TRBV5-4	TGTGCCAGCAGCCCCAGTAGTCGGCGGATCCAAGAGACCCAGTACTTC	CASSPSSRRIQETQYF
TRBD2	NA	TRBJ2-3	TRBV18	TGTGCCAGCTCAGAACTAGCGGGGCACAGCACAGATACGCAGTATTTT	CASSELAGHSTDTQYF
TRBD1	NA	TRBJ1-2	TRBV5-1	TGCGCCAGCACCCCCGGGACGGACAGGGTCTACACCTTC	CASTPGTDRVYTF
NA	NA	TRBJ2-5	TRBV5-1	TGCGCCAGCAGCTTGGGTCTAGCTCAAGAGACCCAGTACTTC	CASSLGLAQETQYF
NA	NA	TRBJ1-1	TRBV14	TGTGCCAGCAGCCCCGCCGGTATGAACACTGAAGCTTTCTTT	CASSPAGMNTEAFF
TRBD1	NA	TRBJ1-1	TRBV28	TGTGCCAGCAGTCCGGAGGGAAGGGGGCGCACTGAAGCTTTCTTT	CASSPEGRGRTEAFF
NA	NA	TRBJ1-3	TRBV4-2	TGTGCCAGCAGCCAAGACTGGACAGCCGTCTCTGGAAACACCATATATTTT	CASSQDWTAVSGNTIYF
NA	NA	TRBJ1-1	TRBV20-1	TGCAGTGCCGTAACTAACACTGAAGCTTTCTTT	CSAVTNTEAFF
NA	NA	TRBJ1-1	TRBV4-1	TGCGCCAGCAGCCGTGGAGGGGATGCCACTGAAGCTTTCTTT	CASSRGGDATEAFF
NA	NA	TRBJ1-2	TRBV7-9	TGTGCCAGCAGCTCGGCCGTAGGCTACACCTTC	CASSSAVGYTF
NA	few	TRBJ2-1	TRBV11-2	TGTGCCAGCAGACTGATACTCAATGAGCAGTTCTTC	CASRLILNEQFF